These 14 T cell receptor beta chains came from one sample sequenced in a study of CD8 T cells in Susac syndrome. RNA amounts of roughly 0.45 to 1 ug underwent reverse transcription with random hexamers. TCRdb independently ran MiXCR on the immunoSEQ multiplex PCR reads; one entry per CDR3 protein. The table has 100,000 to 150,000 distinct CDR3 sequences, 90% to 95% seen once. Material for sequencing was CD4+ T cells from PBMCs. The source of these receptors is a human donor in good health.

The chain has TRBV7-2 and TRBJ1-4; 10 nucleotides match TRBD1. Germline V gene data show CDR1 as SGHTA and CDR2 as FQGNSA. V gave up 5 bases and J gave up 12 bases; unmatched junction bases: 9. This CDR3 contains 14 residues. In nucleotides, the CDR3 is TGTGCCAGCAGCCCAACCCGGGACAGGGGAGAACTGTTTTTT. It yields the protein CASSPTRDRGELFF.

This clonotype was found once. V gene TRBV3-1 combines with J gene TRBJ1-3; no definite D call. CDR1 and CDR2 from the germline V gene are LGHDT and YNNKEL (reference sequence). V lost 4 bases, J lost 0 bases, and 1 base lay in between. CDR3 size: 12 residues. Here the CDR3 reads CASSLSGNTIYF. The CDR3 bases are TGTGCCAGCAGCCTCTCTGGAAACACCATATATTTT.

The V call is TRBV5-6, the J call TRBJ1-3; D remains ambiguous. The CDR3 loop spans 14 amino acids. Between the trimmed V and J ends, which lost 4 bases and 0 bases, there was a span of 8 bases. In germline, CDR1 is SGHDT, CDR2 YYEEEE. The CDR3 bases are TGTGCCAGCAGCCCGGACTTCTCTGGAAACACCATATATTTT. Protein product: CASSPDFSGNTIYF.

V gene TRBV19 combines with J gene TRBJ1-5; no clear D. Germline V CDR1 and CDR2: LNHDA, SQIVND (reference sequence). V shed 6 bases and J shed 1 base, with 7 bases lying between them. The length of the CDR3 is 13 residues. The CDR3 DNA sequence: TGTGCCAGTAGGGTGGACAGCAATCAGCCCCAGCATTTT. This gives the protein CASRVDSNQPQHF.

This rearrangement joins TRBV3-1 to TRBJ2-2, with a possible D match to TRBD1 (5 bases). The CDR3 has 16 residues. The V and J ends lost 0 bases and 4 bases respectively, with 12 bases between them. In germline, CDR1 is LGHDT, CDR2 YNNKEL (reference sequence). CDR3 bases: TGTGCCAGCAGCCAAGAGATGCGGACACCCACCGGGGAGCTGTTTTTT. Translated, it gives CASSQEMRTPTGELFF.

This chain connects TRBV4-2 to TRBJ2-7; D gene unclear. Germline assignment: CDR1 LGHNA and CDR2 YNFKEQ. Deletions cut 5 bases from V and 6 bases from J, with 14 bases between. CDR3 size: 13 residues. The CDR3 loop reads CASSASGRAEQYF. The DNA of the CDR3 is TGTGCCAGCAGCGCGTCCGGAAGGGCCGAGCAGTACTTC.

This clonotype was detected only a few times. The rearrangement joins TRBV12-3 or TRBV12-4 to TRBJ2-5, with TRBD1 matching over 7 bases. J was trimmed by 4 bases and V by 3 bases; bases with no gene match: 2. There are 13 residues in the CDR3. This CDR3 reads CASSLRGRETQYF. CDR3 in DNA: TGTGCCAGCAGTTTGAGGGGGCGAGAGACCCAGTACTTC.

V and J are TRBV20-1 and TRBJ2-7, with D hard to call. V was trimmed by 3 bases and J by 4 bases, leaving 13 bases between them. The CDR3 is 13 residues long. Germline loops: CDR1 DFQATT, CDR2 SNEGSKA (reference sequence). CDR3 sequence (DNA): TGCAGTGCTAGCTTCGGGCCTTTATACGAGCAGTACTTC. Translated, it gives CSASFGPLYEQYF.

The chain links TRBV2 to TRBJ2-7; D is unclear. Between the trimmed V and J ends, which lost 0 bases and 7 bases, there was a span of 19 bases. The germline V gene encodes CDR1 SNHLY and CDR2 FYNNEI. The CDR3 covers 16 residues. Here the CDR3 DNA reads TGTGCCAGCAGTGAAGCTTGGTCGAAACGCCCTGGGGAGCAGTACTTC. It codes for CASSEAWSKRPGEQYF. The full variable domain, its missing parts supplied by reference TRBV2 and TRBJ2-7, is EPEVTQTPSHQVTQMGQEVILRCVPISNHLYFYWYRQILGQKVEFLVSFYNNEISEKSEIFDDQFSVERPDGSNFTLKIRSTKLEDSAMYFCASSEAWSKRPGEQYFGPGTRLTVT.

The chain links TRBV28 to TRBJ1-1; D is uncertain. This CDR3 region has 13 residues. Trimming stripped 6 bases from V and 7 bases from J, with 15 bases between. CDR1 is MDHEN and CDR2 is SYDVKM in the germline V gene. CDR3 region: CASRTTVVREAFF. In DNA form, the CDR3 reads TGTGCCAGCAGAACGACGGTTGTTCGTGAAGCTTTCTTT. Full variable domain (rest looked up from reference TRBV28 and TRBJ1-1): DVKVTQSSRYLVKRTGEKVFLECVQDMDHENMFWYRQDPGLGLRLIYFSYDVKMKEKGDIPEGYSVSREKKERFSLILESASTNQTSMYLCASRTTVVREAFFGQGTRLTVV.

The chain links TRBV6-6 to TRBJ1-2; 12 bases fit TRBD1. Germline V gene sequence: CDR1 MNHNY, CDR2 SVGAGI (reference sequence). The junction had 6 bases not matched to a gene; V was cut back by 2 bases and J by 8 bases. The CDR3 runs 15 residues. The CDR3 spells CASSYPGTGGKGYTF. CDR3 nucleotide sequence: TGTGCCAGCAGTTACCCCGGGACAGGGGGCAAAGGCTACACCTTC.

The chain combines TRBV7-9 with TRBJ1-1; 7 nucleotides line up with TRBD1. Germline CDR1 reads SEHNR; CDR2 reads FQNEAQ (reference sequence). With V trimmed by 5 bases and J by 6 bases, 6 bases remained unmatched. The CDR3 has 13 residues. CDR3 sequence: CASSPDRVAEAFF. The DNA of the CDR3 is TGTGCCAGCAGCCCTGACAGGGTCGCTGAAGCTTTCTTT.

The chain employs TRBV5-1 and TRBJ1-4; no definite D call. The germline gives CDR1 SGHRS, CDR2 YFSETQ. The V end lost 4 bases, the J end lost 8 bases, and 12 bases lay between the germline ends. The CDR3 length is 13 residues. This chain's CDR3 is CASSPVGSEKLFF. The CDR3 coding sequence is TGCGCCAGCAGCCCGGTTGGGTCCGAAAAACTGTTTTTT.

The chain combines TRBV6-5 with TRBJ2-2; TRBD1 matches 7 bases. Germline loops: CDR1 MNHEY, CDR2 SVGAGI. V lost 2 bases, J lost 7 bases, and 13 bases stayed unmatched. The CDR3 extends over 17 amino acids. The CDR3: CASSYPLGDRASGELFF. CDR3 bases: TGTGCCAGCAGTTACCCCCTAGGAGACAGGGCGAGCGGGGAGCTGTTTTTT.